These 24 T cell receptor beta chains came from one sample sequenced in a study of blood T cell repertoires in COVID-19. Libraries were prepared by immunoSEQ multiplex PCR; TCRdb keeps only in-frame clonotypes and omits some of them. The sample has 50,000 or so clones; 85% to 90% are singletons. What was sequenced was peripheral blood. These receptors all come from a human donor in a cohort sampled during active COVID-19.

This CDR3 reads CATGQDPGNEQFF. DNA of the CDR3: TGTGCCACTGGACAGGACCCCGGGAATGAGCAGTTCTTC. V is TRBV24-1 and J is TRBJ2-1; 7 nucleotides match TRBD1. The CDR3 runs 13 residues. Trimming removed 10 bases from V and 7 bases from J; junction bases left unmatched: 9. The germline V gene encodes CDR1 KGHDR and CDR2 SFDVKD.

The CDR3 DNA reads TGTGCCAGCAGCTTAGTGCCGGGGGAGGGCTCTGAGACCCAGTACTTC. Amino acids: CASSLVPGEGSETQYF. The chain links TRBV7-6 to TRBJ2-5; 7 bases line up with TRBD2. CDR1 and CDR2 from the germline V gene are SGHVS and FNYEAQ. Trimming cost V 1 base and J 5 bases; bases outside gene matches: 10. The CDR3 has 16 amino acids.

The CDR3 loop reads CASSYSSTYADTQYF. The CDR3 DNA reads TGTGCCAGCAGTTACTCAAGTACCTACGCAGATACGCAGTATTTT. This sequence joins TRBV6-5 and TRBJ2-3; D uncertain. The V gene lost 0 bases and the J gene lost 4 bases, with 11 bases spanning the gap. The CDR3 length is 15 residues. The V gene's germline CDR1 is MNHEY and CDR2 SVGAGI.

CDR3 nucleotide sequence: TGTGCCAGCAGTTCGACAGGGGGCGGCAACTATGGCTACACCTTC. Protein: CASSSTGGGNYGYTF. The chain couples TRBV6-6 to TRBJ1-2; 10 positions match TRBD1. CDR1 is MNHNY, CDR2 SVGAGI, per germline (reference sequence). The ends lost 4 bases at V and 2 bases at J; junction bases unmatched: 4. The CDR3 totals 15 residues.

This clone was detected only once. The V and J genes are TRBV5-5 and TRBJ1-1; D call uncertain. The V end was cut by 2 bases, the J end by 8 bases, with 10 bases between. This CDR3 comprises 12 residues. Germline V CDR1 and CDR2: SGHKS, YYEKEE (reference sequence). CDR3 protein: CASSLTLIEAFF. The CDR3, as DNA: TGTGCCAGCAGCTTAACACTAATCGAAGCTTTCTTT.

V usage is TRBV4-1 and J usage is TRBJ1-1; D ambiguous. Trimming took off 0 bases at V and 1 base at J, with 6 bases between the two ends. Per the germline V gene, CDR1 is MGHRA and CDR2 is YSYEKL. The CDR3 is made up of 14 amino acids. CDR3 coding DNA: TGCGCCAGCAGCCAAGATCCGGGGAACACTGAAGCTTTCTTT. Protein: CASSQDPGNTEAFF.

This chain's CDR3 is CASIEEGTGELFF. CDR3 coding DNA: TGTGCCAGCATTGAGGAGGGCACCGGGGAGCTGTTTTTT. The chain has TRBV28 and TRBJ2-2, with a possible D match to TRBD2 (6 bases). CDR1 and CDR2 (germline): MDHEN, SYDVKM. Trimming pared 7 bases from V and 4 bases from J, leaving 10 bases between. The CDR3 extends over 13 amino acids.

The V and J genes are TRBV4-1 and TRBJ2-5; the D is unclear. Germline-derived CDR1 and CDR2 are MGHRA and YSYEKL. The CDR3 is 15 residues long. Trimming pared 0 bases from V and 1 base from J, leaving 9 bases between. The CDR3 sequence: CASSQEGARQETQYF. As DNA, the CDR3 is TGCGCCAGCAGCCAAGAAGGAGCGCGCCAAGAGACCCAGTACTTC.

DNA for the CDR3: TGTGCCAGCAGCTTAGCGCGCAGGGAGGGTAATGAGCAGTTCTTC. Translating it yields CASSLARREGNEQFF. The chain links TRBV7-8 to TRBJ2-1, with 7 positions matching TRBD2. The ends lost 0 bases at V and 7 bases at J; junction bases unmatched: 6. Germline CDR1 reads SGHVS; CDR2 reads FQNEAQ. The CDR3 sequence is 15 residues long.

The rearrangement links TRBV5-1 to TRBJ2-5; maybe TRBD2 (7 bases). The CDR3 totals 14 residues. Trimming took off 0 bases at V and 4 bases at J, with 10 bases between the two ends. Germline CDR1 reads SGHRS; CDR2 reads YFSETQ. DNA of the CDR3: TGCGCCAGCAGCTTGGGGGGGGGCCGAGAGACCCAGTACTTC. This translates into CASSLGGGRETQYF.

The chain has TRBV24-1 and TRBJ2-4; perhaps TRBD1 as D (7 bases). This CDR3 is 17 amino acids long. CDR1 is KGHDR and CDR2 is SFDVKD in the germline V gene. V lost 9 bases to trimming and J lost 3 bases, with 23 bases between them. In DNA, the CDR3 is TGTGCCACCTCGCCCTGGCAGGGGGGTCTCGACAAAAACATTCAGTACTTC. It is translated as CATSPWQGGLDKNIQYF.

The chain is built from TRBV18 and TRBJ1-1; TRBD1 matches at 8 bases. After removal of 2 bases from V and 1 base from J, the junction contained 3 bases not matched to a gene. The CDR3 is 15 amino acids. Looked up from germline, CDR1 is KGHSH and CDR2 is LQKENI. The CDR3 DNA sequence: TGTGCCAGCTCACCAGTCGGACAGGGGAACACTGAAGCTTTCTTT. This sequence encodes CASSPVGQGNTEAFF.

J is TRBJ2-1 and V is TRBV19, with no clear D. V lost 4 bases and J lost 4, with 2 bases in between. The CDR3 is made up of 11 amino acids. The V gene's germline CDR1 is LNHDA and CDR2 SQIVND (reference sequence). The DNA of the CDR3 is TGTGCCAGTAGTACGTACAATGAGCAGTTCTTC. Protein sequence: CASSTYNEQFF.

V is TRBV5-4 and J is TRBJ2-2; TRBD1 matches 8 bases. The V and J ends lost 3 bases and 2 bases, in that order; junction bases with no gene match: 6. CDR3 size: 16 residues. Per the germline V gene, CDR1 is SGHNT and CDR2 is YYREEE (reference sequence). This CDR3 is CASSYQTGANTGELFF. CDR3 sequence (DNA): TGTGCCAGCAGCTACCAGACAGGGGCAAACACCGGGGAGCTGTTTTTT.

V is TRBV19 and J is TRBJ2-1; perhaps TRBD2 as D (6 bases). The CDR3 covers 15 residues. Germline V CDR1 and CDR2: LNHDA, SQIVND (reference sequence). V lost 5 bases, J lost 0 bases, and 11 bases lay in between. The CDR3 coding sequence is TGTGCCAGTAGTCCGGGGGACTTCTCCTACAATGAGCAGTTCTTC. It is translated as CASSPGDFSYNEQFF. Looking up the rest from reference TRBV19 and TRBJ2-1 gives the full variable domain: DGGITQSPKYLFRKEGQNVTLSCEQNLNHDAMYWYRQDPGQGLRLIYYSQIVNDFQKGDIAEGYSVSREKKESFPLTVTSAQKNPTAFYLCASSPGDFSYNEQFFGPGTRLTVL.

The genes are TRBV7-3 and TRBJ1-1, with TRBD1 as a possible D gene (5 bases). The CDR3 contains 14 residues. Germline V lookup: CDR1 SGHTA, CDR2 FQGTGA. The V end lost 1 base, the J end lost 5 bases, and 11 bases lay between the germline ends. CDR3 sequence (DNA): TGTGCCAGCAGCTTAATCCCTGGGGCTACTGAAGCTTTCTTT. Protein sequence: CASSLIPGATEAFF.

The chain employs TRBV11-3 and TRBJ1-3; no clear D. This CDR3 comprises 15 residues. Germline CDR1 reads SGHNT; CDR2 reads YENEEA. Between the trimmed V and J ends, which lost 0 bases and 1 base, there was a span of 7 bases. CDR3 loop: CASSLDTVSGNTIYF. CDR3 DNA sequence: TGTGCCAGCAGCTTAGACACGGTTTCTGGAAACACCATATATTTT.

The genes are TRBV5-1 and TRBJ2-2; 8 positions match TRBD2. This CDR3 region has 15 residues. J lost 1 base, V lost 2 bases, and 1 base had no gene match. Germline V gene data show CDR1 as SGHRS and CDR2 as YFSETQ. DNA for the CDR3: TGCGCCAGCAGCTTCGGGAGGGTGAACACCGGGGAGCTGTTTTTT. Its protein is CASSFGRVNTGELFF.

This clone was detected only a few times. The chain recombines TRBV19 with TRBJ1-5; 9 nucleotides agree with TRBD1. This CDR3 contains 15 residues. Looked up from germline, CDR1 is LNHDA and CDR2 is SQIVND (reference sequence). Trimming removed 3 bases from V and 6 bases from J; junction bases left unmatched: 6. The CDR3 sequence is CASSMGTGSGQPQHF. The CDR3 DNA sequence: TGTGCCAGTAGTATGGGGACAGGGTCGGGTCAGCCCCAGCATTTT.

The chain is built from TRBV12-3 or TRBV12-4 and TRBJ2-1; D is ambiguous. The CDR3 is made up of 11 amino acids. V lost 3 bases and J 10 bases, leaving 7 bases between the germline ends. The CDR3 region is CASSLGSEQFF. In nucleotides, the CDR3 is TGTGCCAGCAGTTTGGGCAGCGAGCAGTTCTTC.

V usage is TRBV5-1 and J usage is TRBJ2-3; 10 nucleotides line up with TRBD2. Germline CDR1 and CDR2: SGHRS and YFSETQ. With V trimmed by 0 bases and J by 4 bases, 8 bases remained unmatched. This CDR3 is 17 amino acids long. CDR3: CASSLEGSLAGADTQYF. Written as DNA, the CDR3 is TGCGCCAGCAGCTTGGAGGGATCGCTAGCGGGAGCAGATACGCAGTATTTT.

This chain joins TRBV7-9 and TRBJ2-1, with D hard to call. Trimming left V 5 bases short and J 5 bases short, with 22 bases between. Germline-derived CDR1 and CDR2 are SEHNR and FQNEAQ (reference sequence). The CDR3 runs 17 residues. The CDR3: CASSKVRETLSNNEQFF. The CDR3 DNA follows: TGTGCCAGCAGCAAAGTCCGAGAAACCCTATCAAACAATGAGCAGTTCTTC.

CDR3 in DNA: TGTGCCAGCAGTTACGGGCCCTACGAGCAGTACGTC. Translated: CASSYGPYEQYV. V and J are TRBV6-2 or TRBV6-3 and TRBJ2-7; D is undetermined. CDR3 length: 12 amino acids. Germline CDR1 is MNHEY and CDR2 is SVGEGT. Trimming cost V 2 bases and J 2 bases, with 4 bases left between them.

The chain uses TRBV6-6 and TRBJ1-1; maybe TRBD1 (6 bases). This CDR3 has 14 residues. V shed 7 bases and J shed 0 bases, with 12 bases lying between them. Per germline, CDR1 MNHNY and CDR2 SVGAGI (reference sequence). In DNA, the CDR3 is TGTGCCAGCACCGGACAGCTTATGAACACTGAAGCTTTCTTT. As protein: CASTGQLMNTEAFF.